This T cell receptor beta chain is from a study of immune evolution from preneoplasia to lung adenocarcinoma. Whole-study results and caveats: Later-stage lesions appeared to have more T cells, more diversity, less clonality.

Between 2014 and 2017, patients underwent resection in Japan or China. Premalignant or tumor cells were enriched by macro-dissection after pathologic assessment. V lost 2 bases, J lost 3 bases, and 12 bases lay in between. Germline V lookup: CDR1 MDHEN, CDR2 SYDVKM. The CDR3 consists of 15 residues. Profiled with immunoSEQ multiplex PCR; TCRdb holds only in-frame clones, not every one. The sample yields over 1,500 clones, over 75% seen once. About this clone itself: Its antigen is undetermined.

The source material was FFPE invasive lung adenocarcinoma tissue. The chain employs TRBV28 and TRBJ2-3; D remains ambiguous. The sequence was obtained from a person aged 45-65 years with lung adenocarcinoma. Here the CDR3 DNA reads TGTGCCAGCAGTTTACCTACTAAACATACAGATACGCAGTATTTT. Its translation: CASSLPTKHTDTQYF.